The 22 T cell receptor beta chains reported below all come from one sample, sequenced in a study of T-cell memory formation after mild COVID-19. Each CDR3 protein is one row after TCRdb ran MiXCR on the 5' RACE reads. This table holds roughly 400,000 distinct CDR3 sequences, 20% to 30% found once. Specimen: PBMCs or a T cell subset sorted from them (not recorded which). The receptors derive from an adult woman who had mild COVID-19 (a few samples of this study predate the infection). Cell type and time point are not known.

This chain joins TRBV18 and TRBJ2-5, with TRBD1 as a possible D gene (6 bases). The length of the CDR3 is 13 residues. Trimming shortened V by 3 bases and J by 5 bases, and 10 bases separated the two germline ends. Per germline, CDR1 KGHSH and CDR2 LQKENI. CDR3 nucleotides: TGTGCCAGCTCACCTGGGGGCTGGGAGACCCAGTACTTC. Protein product: CASSPGGWETQYF.

The chain uses TRBV7-8 and TRBJ1-1, with D uncertain. The V gene's germline CDR1 is SGHVS and CDR2 FQNEAQ. The length of the CDR3 is 15 residues. Trimming cost V 5 bases and J 4 bases, with 17 bases left between them. CDR3: CASSLEYGFPTEAFF. The CDR3 DNA sequence: TGTGCCAGCAGCCTAGAATATGGGTTCCCCACTGAAGCTTTCTTT.

This clonotype was seen a few times. V gene TRBV7-3 combines with J gene TRBJ1-1, with D uncertain. CDR1 is SGHTA and CDR2 is FQGTGA in the germline V gene. The V gene lost 5 bases and the J gene lost 2 bases, with 12 bases spanning the gap. CDR3 length equals 14 residues. The CDR3 DNA is TGTGCCAGCAGCCCAACGGACCTCAACACTGAAGCTTTCTTT. It encodes CASSPTDLNTEAFF. The whole variable domain, filled in from reference TRBV7-3 and TRBJ1-1, reads GAGVSQTPSNKVTEKGKYVELRCDPISGHTALYWYRQSLGQGPEFLIYFQGTGAADDSGLPNDRFFAVRPEGSVSTLKIQRTERGDSAVYLCASSPTDLNTEAFFGQGTRLTVV.

This clonotype was counted once. The rearrangement joins TRBV30 to TRBJ2-5; 7 bases fit TRBD1. Germline loops: CDR1 GTSNPN, CDR2 SVGIG (reference sequence). With V trimmed by 2 bases and J by 4 bases, 4 bases remained unmatched. The CDR3 extends over 13 amino acids. CDR3: CAWSRGRGETQYF. The CDR3 DNA is TGTGCCTGGAGTAGGGGGCGAGGAGAGACCCAGTACTTC.

This clonotype showed up just a few times. The CDR3 coding sequence is TGTGCCACCAGTGGGCTCCGTACAGGGGGCGCGGACACCGGGGAGCTGTTTTTT. Residues: CATSGLRTGGADTGELFF. This chain joins TRBV24-1 and TRBJ2-2; 9 positions agree with TRBD1. J lost 3 bases, V lost 5 bases, and 12 bases had no gene match. Per germline, CDR1 KGHDR and CDR2 SFDVKD. The length of the CDR3 is 18 residues.

The chain carries TRBV24-1 and TRBJ2-3; a possible D gene is TRBD2 (5 bases). Trimming took 4 bases from V and 0 from J, leaving 10 bases between them. The CDR3 loop spans 15 amino acids. Germline V gene lookup returns CDR1 KGHDR and CDR2 SFDVKD. The CDR3 DNA is TGTGCCACCAGTGAATGGAGAGGGAGCACAGATACGCAGTATTTT. As protein: CATSEWRGSTDTQYF.

This chain connects TRBV5-4 to TRBJ2-5; the D gene could be TRBD1 or TRBD2 (6 bases each). This CDR3 region has 14 residues. V lost 5 bases and J lost 5, with 16 bases in between. Germline values: CDR1 SGHNT, CDR2 YYREEE (reference sequence). The CDR3 here is CASRSAGGHETQYF. The CDR3 DNA follows: TGTGCCAGCAGGTCCGCTGGGGGGCACGAGACCCAGTACTTC. Based on the CDR3 plus reference TRBV5-4 and TRBJ2-5, the full variable domain is ETGVTQSPTHLIKTRGQQVTLRCSSQSGHNTVSWYQQALGQGPQFIFQYYREEENGRGNFPPRFSGLQFPNYSSELNVNALELDDSALYLCASRSAGGHETQYFGPGTRLLVL.

The V call is TRBV7-8, the J call TRBJ2-1; 7 bases match TRBD2. V trimming: 5 bases; J trimming: 0 bases; junction bases outside the gene matches: 10. The CDR3 length is 17 residues. Germline CDR1 SGHVS, CDR2 FQNEAQ. Here the CDR3 DNA reads TGTGCCAGCAGCCCCGGGAGGCCCTCCATCTCCTACAATGAGCAGTTCTTC. It yields the protein CASSPGRPSISYNEQFF.

This clonotype has more than one count but fewer than ten. V and J are TRBV20-1 and TRBJ2-7; 7 bases map to TRBD2. V lost 5 bases, J lost 7 bases, and 11 bases stayed unmatched. Germline-derived CDR1 and CDR2 are DFQATT and SNEGSKA (reference sequence). The CDR3 contains 13 residues. CDR3 region: CSAAWREMGEQYF. CDR3 DNA sequence: TGCAGTGCTGCCTGGCGGGAGATGGGGGAGCAGTACTTC.

This rearrangement joins TRBV7-8 to TRBJ2-6, with D perhaps being TRBD1 or TRBD2 (6 bases each). CDR3 size: 18 residues. The ends were cut back, 1 base at V and 1 base at J, with 14 bases in the middle. From germline, CDR1 is SGHVS and CDR2 FQNEAQ. CDR3 coding DNA: TGTGCCAGCAGCTTAGAGGGGGGAAGATTGTCTGGGGCCAACGTCCTGACTTTC. Protein sequence: CASSLEGGRLSGANVLTF.

Only a few counts were recorded for this clonotype. The chain combines TRBV5-1 with TRBJ2-1; the match to TRBD1 covers 7 bases. The CDR3 has 15 amino acids. Germline CDR1 reads SGHRS; CDR2 reads YFSETQ. Germline trimming cut 4 bases from V and 1 base from J; bases unmatched to any gene: 5. The CDR3, as DNA: TGCGCCAGCAGCATGGGACAGAGTTCCTACAATGAGCAGTTCTTC. Its protein is CASSMGQSSYNEQFF.

V is TRBV7-2 and J is TRBJ1-2; D call uncertain. Germline V gene lookup returns CDR1 SGHTA and CDR2 FQGNSA. The CDR3 length is 13 residues. Trimming pared 2 bases from V and 0 bases from J, leaving 4 bases between. This chain's CDR3 is CASSLLTNYGYTF. CDR3 in DNA: TGTGCCAGCAGCTTATTGACTAACTATGGCTACACCTTC.

This clonotype was seen more than once but under ten times. The rearrangement joins TRBV20-1 to TRBJ1-1, with 7 bases identical to TRBD1. Per the germline V gene, CDR1 is DFQATT and CDR2 is SNEGSKA (reference sequence). The CDR3 contains 14 residues. V shed 7 bases and J 1 base; nucleotides not matched to a gene: 9. The CDR3 DNA reads TGCAGTGTTTCACAGGGGACCGAGAACACTGAAGCTTTCTTT. This codes for CSVSQGTENTEAFF.

This clonotype was counted a few times. The J gene is TRBJ1-5, the V gene TRBV6-2 or TRBV6-3; 9 bases line up with TRBD1. CDR3 length: 14 residues. V shed 6 bases and J 2 bases; nucleotides not matched to a gene: 2. CDR1 is MNHEY, CDR2 SVGEGT, per germline. The CDR3 DNA reads as TGTGCCAGCAGGGGACAGGGAGGCAATCAGCCCCAGCATTTT. Translated: CASRGQGGNQPQHF.

This clonotype appeared a few times. The chain recombines TRBV7-7 with TRBJ2-7, with 9 bases fitting TRBD1. CDR1 and CDR2 from the germline V gene are SSHAT and FNYEAQ (reference sequence). The CDR3 contains 14 residues. V trimming: 3 bases; J trimming: 9 bases; junction bases outside the gene matches: 9. The CDR3 reads CASSFRTGAPGQYF. The CDR3 DNA is TGTGCCAGCAGCTTCCGGACAGGGGCCCCAGGGCAGTACTTC. The full variable domain, in which reference TRBV7-7 and TRBJ2-7 provide the parts outside the CDR3, is GAGVSQSPRYKVTKRGQDVTLRCDPISSHATLYWYQQALGQGPEFLTYFNYEAQPDKSGLPSDRFSAERPEGSISTLTIQRTEQRDSAMYRCASSFRTGAPGQYFGPGTRLTVT.

V and J are TRBV30 and TRBJ2-5, with D possibly matching TRBD1 (6 bases). Germline V gene sequence: CDR1 GTSNPN, CDR2 SVGIG (reference sequence). V dropped 4 bases and J dropped 4 bases, with 13 bases sitting between them. This CDR3 comprises 13 residues. The CDR3: CAWTGQSGETQYF. As DNA, the CDR3 is TGTGCCTGGACAGGACAGTCTGGAGAGACCCAGTACTTC.

This chain uses TRBV12-3 or TRBV12-4 with TRBJ2-1; perhaps TRBD2 as D (5 bases). The ends were cut back, 6 bases at V and 5 bases at J, with 14 bases in the middle. The CDR3 spans 14 residues. CDR3 protein: CASRRAGLDNEQFF. The CDR3 DNA follows: TGTGCCAGCAGGCGGGCGGGCTTAGACAATGAGCAGTTCTTC.

This clonotype has a count of ten or more. V is TRBV11-1 and J is TRBJ1-6; D remains unclear. V was pared by 2 bases and J by 8 bases, with 7 bases between. Looked up from germline, CDR1 is SGHAT and CDR2 is FQDESV (reference sequence). CDR3 length: 13 amino acids. This CDR3 reads CASSLKIDSPLHF. The CDR3 bases are TGTGCCAGCAGCTTAAAGATCGATTCACCCCTCCACTTT.

The rearrangement uses TRBV5-5 and TRBJ1-1; TRBD1 aligns across 7 bases. The germline CDR1 and CDR2 sequences are SGHKS and YYEKEE (reference sequence). The V gene end was trimmed by 5 bases and the J gene end by 5 bases; junction bases not matched to a gene: 9. The CDR3 has 14 residues. CDR3 amino acids: CASRDGQAGTEAFF. The DNA for the CDR3 is TGTGCCAGCAGGGATGGACAGGCGGGGACTGAAGCTTTCTTT.

Here the CDR3 reads CATSDNGNSGNTIYF. As DNA, the CDR3 is TGTGCCACCAGTGATAATGGGAACTCTGGAAACACCATATATTTT. The chain recombines TRBV24-1 with TRBJ1-3; D uncertain. The CDR3 runs 15 residues. Trimming shortened V by 3 bases and J by 0 bases, and 8 bases separated the two germline ends. Germline loops: CDR1 KGHDR, CDR2 SFDVKD.

This clonotype turned up a few times. The chain uses TRBV9 and TRBJ1-1, with unresolved D. Trimming shortened V by 2 bases and J by 1 base, and 9 bases separated the two germline ends. CDR1 is SGDLS, CDR2 YYNGEE, per germline. The CDR3 runs to 14 residues. CDR3 DNA: TGTGCCAGCAGCGTTGGGAGACAGAACACTGAAGCTTTCTTT. It translates to CASSVGRQNTEAFF.

A few counts support this clonotype. The rearrangement joins TRBV2 to TRBJ2-7; the match to TRBD2 covers 9 bases. J lost 4 bases, V lost 3 bases, and 4 bases had no gene match. The length of the CDR3 is 14 residues. Germline loops: CDR1 SNHLY, CDR2 FYNNEI. The CDR3 loop is CASSDPSGVYEQYF. In nucleotides, the CDR3 is TGTGCCAGCAGTGACCCTAGCGGGGTTTACGAGCAGTACTTC.